The clone carrying this T cell receptor beta chain was observed many times. The target antigen is unknown. The entry originates in a study of CD8 T cells in ankylosing spondylitis. CDR1 MNHEY and CDR2 SMNVEV come from the germline V gene (reference sequence). The CDR3 runs 15 residues. The V end lost 7 bases, the J end lost 3 bases, and 17 bases lay between the germline ends. General study findings and limits: The study identified a TCR beta motif of 7 or 8 highly homologous variants that appeared characteristic of ankylosing spondylitis blood. In the blood and synovial fluid of reactive arthritis, some motif variants had been previously reported.

Making the TCR beta libraries involved quantitative 5'-RACE with molecular barcodes. TCRdb analysed the 5' RACE reads with MiXCR anew, one entry per CDR3 protein. The sample shows roughly 250,000 distinct CDR3 sequences, over 8.5% of them seen only once. This TCR was recovered from a male donor with ankylosing spondylitis or in good health (not recorded which). The rearrangement links TRBV27 to TRBJ2-3; perhaps TRBD2 as D (5 bases). What was sequenced was blood, either unsorted or a sorted T cell fraction (not recorded which). CDR3 DNA sequence: TGTGCCAGCACCCCGGGCGGCGGGCCGACAGATACGCAGTATTTT. Its translation: CASTPGGGPTDTQYF.